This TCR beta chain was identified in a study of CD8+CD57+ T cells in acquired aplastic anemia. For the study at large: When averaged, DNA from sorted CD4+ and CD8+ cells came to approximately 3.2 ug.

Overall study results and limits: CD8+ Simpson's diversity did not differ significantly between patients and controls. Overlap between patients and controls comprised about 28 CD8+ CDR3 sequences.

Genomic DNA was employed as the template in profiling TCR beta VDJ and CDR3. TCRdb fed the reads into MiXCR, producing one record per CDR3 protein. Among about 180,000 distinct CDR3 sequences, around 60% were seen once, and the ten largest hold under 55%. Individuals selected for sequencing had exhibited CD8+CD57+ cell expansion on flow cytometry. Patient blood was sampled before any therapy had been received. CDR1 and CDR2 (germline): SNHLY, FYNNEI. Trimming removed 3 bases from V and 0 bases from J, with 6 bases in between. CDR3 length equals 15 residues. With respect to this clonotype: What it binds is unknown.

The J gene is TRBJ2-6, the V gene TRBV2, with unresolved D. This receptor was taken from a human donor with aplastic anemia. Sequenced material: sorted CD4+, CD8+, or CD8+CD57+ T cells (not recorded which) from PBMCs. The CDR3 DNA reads TGTGCCAGCAGTGAGATCCCCTCTGGGGCCAACGTCCTGACTTTC. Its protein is CASSEIPSGANVLTF.